This T cell receptor (beta chain) was observed in a study of T cell responses to AZD1222 COVID-19 vaccine. Overall study context: Pooling covered second doses at about 4 or about 12 weeks.

Study-level findings and limits: Across the whole spike, CD4 TCRs peaked at regions 160-218 and 743-854.

Trimming stripped 2 bases from V and 0 bases from J, with 8 bases between. There are 14 residues in the CDR3. In germline, CDR1 is SNHLY, CDR2 FYNNEI. Sequencing was performed with immunoSEQ multiplex PCR; in TCRdb, only in-frame clones are kept and a portion is missing. The sample holds 100,000 to 150,000 clones, approximately 87% seen once. Of note for this clone: The antigen is undetermined.

The sample here was peripheral blood, taken on day 0 of AZD1222 vaccination. This chain joins TRBV2 and TRBJ2-7, with D maybe TRBD1 (5 bases). The TCR originated in an adult in good health. The CDR3 region has the DNA TGTGCCAGCAGTGAAATGACAGCCTCCTACGAGCAGTACTTC. Protein product: CASSEMTASYEQYF.